Below, one T cell receptor (beta chain) is given with its context. Its antigen is undetermined. Looked up from germline, CDR1 is SQVTM and CDR2 is ANQGSEA. The CDR3 sequence is 15 residues long. V lost 7 bases to trimming and J lost 8 bases, with 26 bases between them. This sample was included in a study of OX40 agonist ivuxolimab in advanced cancers. Background on the study: Hepatocellular carcinoma, melanoma, renal cell or head and neck cancer was diagnosed in the dose-escalation patients. Findings of the study overall: The expanded peripheral T cells' antigen specificity was not determined. More expanded clones were found, on average, in CD8+ than in CD4+ T cells. Relatively little clonal expansion, among the lowest observed, appeared in partial responders at 0.1-3.0 mg/kg.

The table came from immunoSEQ multiplex PCR; TCRdb's copy has only in-frame clones and leaves some out. The sample lists about 69,000 clones; about 90% were seen once. Specimen: CD4+ or CD8+ T cells sorted from blood, collected in a trial of the OX40 agonist ivuxolimab. This chain joins TRBV29-1 and TRBJ1-2; D might be TRBD1 (5 bases). This sequence was found in an adult with an advanced solid tumor such as melanoma, head and neck, liver or kidney cancer. Here the CDR3 reads CSAPDMGRGVEGYTF. The CDR3 nucleotides read TGCAGCGCCCCGGACATGGGGAGAGGGGTGGAGGGCTACACCTTC. Looking up the rest from reference TRBV29-1 and TRBJ1-2 gives the full variable domain: SAVISQKPSRDICQRGTSLTIQCQVDSQVTMMFWYRQQPGQSLTLIATANQGSEATYESGFVIDKFPISRPNLTFSTLTVSNMSPEDSSIYLCSAPDMGRGVEGYTFGSGTRLTVV.